This TCR beta chain originates from a study of blood T cells in healthy people across ages. With a J-beta primer mix and a sample-barcoded 5' primer, a second PCR ran about 7 to 12 cycles. TCRdb reprocessed the 5' RACE reads with MiXCR, giving one entry per CDR3 protein. The table lists roughly 1.4 million distinct CDR3 sequences, approximately 60% of them singletons. CDR1 SNHLY and CDR2 FYNNEI come from the germline V gene. This CDR3 contains 15 residues. Trimming removed 4 bases from V and 4 bases from J, with 16 bases in between. The receptor was isolated from a man between 18 and 35 years old in good health. Sequencing used blood. V gene TRBV2 combines with J gene TRBJ2-5, with D possibly being TRBD1 (5 bases). The CDR3 DNA reads as TGTGCCAGCAGTGCGTTGGGGCAAAGAGGAGAGACCCAGTACTTC. Its protein is CASSALGQRGETQYF. Using reference TRBV2 and TRBJ2-5 for the parts outside the CDR3, the full variable domain is EPEVTQTPSHQVTQMGQEVILRCVPISNHLYFYWYRQILGQKVEFLVSFYNNEISEKSEIFDDQFSVERPDGSNFTLKIRSTKLEDSAMYFCASSALGQRGETQYFGPGTRLLVL.